This entry is about one TCR beta chain. Its antigen is currently unknown. Sequencing was performed with immunoSEQ multiplex PCR; in TCRdb, only in-frame clones are kept and a portion is missing. The sample holds fewer than 85,000 clones, 88% seen once. These data belong to a study of T cell responses to AZD1222 COVID-19 vaccine. Notes on the study in general: Unmutated variant regions are reportedly targeted by nearly half of spike-specific TCRs.

The germline V gene encodes CDR1 KGHSH and CDR2 LQKENI. Trimming stripped 0 bases from V and 4 bases from J, with 9 bases between. This CDR3 contains 14 residues. The V gene is TRBV18, the J gene TRBJ1-1; D is uncertain. Sequenced material: peripheral blood, taken on day 0 of AZD1222 vaccination. The clonotype was recovered from an adult in good health. Written as DNA, the CDR3 is TGTGCCAGCTCACCACCATATGGGAGCACTGAAGCTTTCTTT. Protein sequence: CASSPPYGSTEAFF. Looking up the rest from reference TRBV18 and TRBJ1-1 gives the full variable domain: NAGVMQNPRHLVRRRGQEARLRCSPMKGHSHVYWYRQLPEEGLKFMVYLQKENIIDESGMPKERFSAEFPKEGPSILRIQQVVRGDSAAYFCASSPPYGSTEAFFGQGTRLTVV.